These 26 T cell receptor beta chains originate from one sample sequenced in a study of massively parallel sequencing of T cell beta chains. TCRdb re-derived calls from the 5' RACE reads in MiXCR, one entry per CDR3 protein. Of over 3,500 distinct CDR3 sequences listed, less than 45% are singletons. The sequencing input was commercial RNA from peripheral blood pooled from many donors. These TCRs come from a pool of human donors in good health; the sample was commercial RNA pooled from many donors.

The chain carries TRBV10-3 and TRBJ1-1; 7 positions agree with TRBD1. The CDR3 sequence is 14 residues long. Losses at the gene ends were 2 bases for V and 4 bases for J; bases not matched to a gene: 4. Looked up from germline, CDR1 is ENHRY and CDR2 is SYGVKD. The CDR3 spells CAISEPQGGTEAFF. CDR3 bases: TGTGCCATCAGTGAGCCTCAGGGGGGCACTGAAGCTTTCTTT.

The chain links TRBV7-1 to TRBJ2-1; D unresolved. TRBV7-1 is an open reading frame, and its role is uncertain. CDR3 size: 13 residues. Trimming took 3 bases from V and 5 from J, leaving 8 bases between them. Here the CDR3 DNA reads TGTGCCAGCAGCTCCCCGAATGACAATGAGCAGTTCTTC. It encodes CASSSPNDNEQFF.

The rearrangement uses TRBV20-1 and TRBJ1-6, with D unresolved. The CDR3 is 13 amino acids. The V end lost 2 bases, the J end lost 7 bases, and 9 bases lay between the germline ends. Germline values: CDR1 DFQATT, CDR2 SNEGSKA (reference sequence). The CDR3 coding sequence is TGCAGTGCTAGACCGTGGGTGAATTCACCCCTCCACTTT. Protein sequence: CSARPWVNSPLHF.

This clonotype was detected a few times. For the CDR3, the DNA is TGCGCCACCGGGACAGCGAACGAGCAGTACTTC. This gives the protein CATGTANEQYF. This chain uses TRBV10-2 with TRBJ2-7; 7 bases align to TRBD1. The CDR3 is 11 amino acids. J gave up 5 bases and V 10 bases, and 5 bases lay outside the gene matches. Germline loops: CDR1 WSHSY, CDR2 SAAADI.

V is TRBV10-2 and J is TRBJ1-5; D is perhaps TRBD1 (6 bases). V was shortened by 8 bases and J by 7 bases, with 15 bases between the two germline ends. The CDR3 length is 13 residues. Germline CDR1 WSHSY, CDR2 SAAADI. CDR3 protein: CASARDIRQPQHF. The CDR3 DNA reads TGCGCCAGCGCCCGGGACATTAGGCAGCCCCAGCATTTT.

This chain joins TRBV13 and TRBJ2-1, with D unresolved. CDR3 length: 14 amino acids. Germline loops: CDR1 PRHDT, CDR2 FYEKMQ (reference sequence). The germline V and J ends were trimmed by 0 bases and 11 bases, with 14 bases remaining between them. This CDR3 reads CASSLGSEGSKQFF. In nucleotides, the CDR3 is TGTGCCAGCAGCTTAGGTTCGGAAGGCAGTAAGCAGTTCTTC.

This clonotype turned up a few times. The V gene is TRBV11-1, the J gene TRBJ1-1; D uncertain. This CDR3 region has 14 residues. Germline lookup yields CDR1 SGHAT and CDR2 FQDESV (reference sequence). The V end was cut by 0 bases, the J end by 6 bases, with 11 bases between. CDR3 sequence reads: CASSLARSNPEAFF. The DNA of the CDR3 is TGTGCCAGCAGCTTAGCGCGGAGTAATCCTGAAGCTTTCTTT.

The rearrangement joins TRBV19 to TRBJ1-2; no definite D call. CDR1 is LNHDA, CDR2 SQIVND, per germline (reference sequence). CDR3 length: 15 amino acids. The V and J ends lost 5 bases and 1 base respectively, with 14 bases between them. CDR3 residues: CASSLSSLDNYGYTF. The CDR3 DNA reads TGTGCCAGTAGTCTCTCTTCTTTGGATAACTATGGCTACACCTTC.

As DNA, the CDR3 is TGTGCCAGCAGCCGGAGCGTAGACGTCACAGATACGCAGTATTTT. This encodes CASSRSVDVTDTQYF. This sequence joins TRBV4-2 and TRBJ2-3; no firm D call. The germline gives CDR1 LGHNA, CDR2 YNFKEQ. V dropped 4 bases and J dropped 2 bases, with 13 bases sitting between them. The CDR3 is made up of 15 amino acids.

This clonotype is large (0.1 to 1%). The J gene is TRBJ1-1, the V gene TRBV6-4; D is undetermined. Between the trimmed V and J ends, which lost 2 bases and 1 base, there was a span of 5 bases. This CDR3 contains 13 residues. Germline CDR1 is MRHNA and CDR2 is SNTAGT. The CDR3 DNA reads as TGTGCCAGCAGTGACCCGGGGAACACTGAAGCTTTCTTT. Translating gives CASSDPGNTEAFF.

This chain connects TRBV5-1 to TRBJ2-1; TRBD2 matches at 7 bases. This CDR3 contains 15 residues. In germline, CDR1 is SGHRS, CDR2 YFSETQ. The J segment lost 5 bases and the V segment lost 0 bases, leaving 5 bases of the junction unmatched. CDR3: CASSLAPGGNNEQFF. The CDR3, as DNA: TGCGCCAGCAGCTTGGCCCCCGGGGGGAACAATGAGCAGTTCTTC.

The J gene is TRBJ2-2, the V gene TRBV20-1; TRBD1 matches 7 bases. The CDR3 length is 14 residues. Germline CDR1 is DFQATT and CDR2 is SNEGSKA (reference sequence). With 5 bases clipped from V and 4 bases from J, the junction kept 7 bases outside the gene matches. The CDR3 nucleotides read TGCAGTGCTCCGACAGGGAAGGGCACCGGGGAGCTGTTTTTT. Protein sequence: CSAPTGKGTGELFF.

This clonotype showed up just a few times. The J gene is TRBJ2-5, the V gene TRBV15; D is uncertain. The germline CDR1 and CDR2 sequences are LNHNV and YYDKDF (reference sequence). CDR3 length: 13 residues. V gave up 3 bases and J gave up 3 bases, with 8 bases separating them. The CDR3: CATSRATEETQYF. In DNA form, the CDR3 reads TGTGCCACCAGCAGGGCTACGGAAGAGACCCAGTACTTC. Filled out from reference TRBV15 and TRBJ2-5, the complete variable domain reads DAMVIQNPRYQVTQFGKPVTLSCSQTLNHNVMYWYQQKSSQAPKLLFHYYDKDFNNEADTPDNFQSRRPNTSFCFLDIRSPGLGDTAMYLCATSRATEETQYFGPGTRLLVL.

This chain connects TRBV25-1 to TRBJ2-5, with unresolved D. The CDR3 sequence is 14 residues long. V lost 7 bases and J 2 bases, leaving 14 bases between the germline ends. In germline, CDR1 is MGHDK, CDR2 SYGVNS. CDR3 protein: CASTPSSVQETQYF. In DNA, the CDR3 is TGTGCCAGCACCCCATCGAGCGTTCAAGAGACCCAGTACTTC. Together with reference TRBV25-1 and TRBJ2-5, the CDR3 gives the full variable domain: EADIYQTPRYLVIGTGKKITLECSQTMGHDKMYWYQQDPGMELHLIHYSYGVNSTEKGDLSSESTVSRIRTEHFPLTLESARPSHTSQYLCASTPSSVQETQYFGPGTRLLVL.

This clonotype was found a few times. The chain carries TRBV19 and TRBJ1-5, with D maybe TRBD1 (5 bases). The CDR3 length is 15 residues. Per germline, CDR1 LNHDA and CDR2 SQIVND (reference sequence). V was shortened by 3 bases and J by 6 bases, with 15 bases between the two germline ends. The CDR3 DNA sequence: TGTGCCAGTAGTATTTCAGGGACCGGAAGTCAGCCCCAGCATTTT. It specifies CASSISGTGSQPQHF.

This rearrangement joins TRBV4-2 to TRBJ2-5; 10 bases are a match to TRBD2. V was clipped by 4 bases and J by 2 bases; unmatched bases: 4. Germline lookup yields CDR1 LGHNA and CDR2 YNFKEQ. CDR3 length equals 15 residues. The CDR3 nucleotides read TGTGCCAGCAGCCCCCCGGGACTAGCGCAAGAGACCCAGTACTTC. Its protein product is CASSPPGLAQETQYF.

This clonotype was observed a few times. The chain has TRBV6-2 or TRBV6-3 and TRBJ2-5, with unresolved D. The CDR3 is 14 residues long. The germline V gene encodes CDR1 MNHEY and CDR2 SVGEGT. Trimming took 2 bases from V and 7 from J, leaving 14 bases between them. Here the CDR3 reads CASSYARSHGTQYF. Here the CDR3 DNA reads TGTGCCAGCAGTTACGCTAGGAGCCATGGGACCCAGTACTTC.

This clonotype was counted only a few times. V gene TRBV19 combines with J gene TRBJ1-5; the match to TRBD1 covers 8 bases. Unmatched junction bases numbered 4, after V lost 6 bases and J lost 0 bases. The CDR3 totals 15 residues. Germline V gene data show CDR1 as LNHDA and CDR2 as SQIVND (reference sequence). DNA for the CDR3: TGTGCCAGTAGACGGGACAGGTATAGCAATCAGCCCCAGCATTTT. Its protein is CASRRDRYSNQPQHF.

V gene TRBV18 combines with J gene TRBJ2-3; D gene unclear. Trimming stripped 1 base from V and 5 bases from J, with 7 bases between. Germline V gene data show CDR1 as KGHSH and CDR2 as LQKENI. The CDR3 runs to 13 residues. In DNA form, the CDR3 reads TGTGCCAGCTCACCACACAAGGGAGATACGCAGTATTTT. Translated, it gives CASSPHKGDTQYF.

This rearrangement joins TRBV2 to TRBJ2-7; D is unresolved. Per the germline V gene, CDR1 is SNHLY and CDR2 is FYNNEI. V lost 5 bases, J lost 5 bases, and 10 bases lay in between. The CDR3 extends over 12 amino acids. For the CDR3, the DNA is TGTGCCAGCAGTAAGACGGTGCACGAGCAGTACTTC. It encodes CASSKTVHEQYF.

The CDR3 reads CASSSGTGIDEQYF. The CDR3 region has the DNA TGCGCCAGCAGCTCCGGGACAGGGATCGACGAGCAGTACTTC. This chain joins TRBV5-1 and TRBJ2-7, with TRBD1 identical over 9 bases. Looked up from germline, CDR1 is SGHRS and CDR2 is YFSETQ. The ends lost 3 bases at V and 5 bases at J; junction bases unmatched: 6. The CDR3 contains 14 residues.

This clonotype was detected only a few times. The rearrangement joins TRBV29-1 to TRBJ2-1; maybe TRBD2 (6 bases). From germline, CDR1 is SQVTM and CDR2 ANQGSEA. The CDR3 has 13 residues. Trimming took off 6 bases at V and 1 base at J, with 10 bases between the two ends. CDR3 sequence (DNA): TGCAGCGTGGGACTCAGATCCTACAATGAGCAGTTCTTC. Its protein product is CSVGLRSYNEQFF.

The V call is TRBV14, the J call TRBJ2-1; D perhaps matches TRBD2 (6 bases). Trimming removed 1 base at V and 6 bases at J, with 13 bases between. The V gene's germline CDR1 is SGHDN and CDR2 FVKESK. This CDR3 is 15 amino acids long. The CDR3 loop reads CASSQVFGTPNEQFF. The CDR3 nucleotides read TGTGCCAGCAGCCAAGTCTTTGGGACTCCCAATGAGCAGTTCTTC.

This clonotype was detected a few times. The V and J genes are TRBV20-1 and TRBJ1-1, with D unclear. The CDR3 loop spans 13 amino acids. The V end lost 1 base, the J end lost 0 bases, and 6 bases lay between the germline ends. CDR1 is DFQATT, CDR2 SNEGSKA, per germline (reference sequence). CDR3 residues: CSARVSMNTEAFF. The CDR3 region has the DNA TGCAGTGCTAGAGTTAGTATGAACACTGAAGCTTTCTTT.

This clonotype was counted between two and nine times. V and J are TRBV25-1 and TRBJ2-1, with D possibly matching TRBD1 (6 bases). V lost 5 bases and J 4 bases, leaving 9 bases between the germline ends. The CDR3 extends over 13 amino acids. Per germline, CDR1 MGHDK and CDR2 SYGVNS. The CDR3 loop is CASSPTGYNEQFF. The CDR3 nucleotides read TGTGCCAGCAGTCCAACAGGGTACAATGAGCAGTTCTTC.

This chain uses TRBV10-3 with TRBJ2-1; D ambiguous. The CDR3 runs to 12 residues. Trimming shortened V by 0 bases and J by 8 bases, and 5 bases separated the two germline ends. Germline CDR1 ENHRY, CDR2 SYGVKD. CDR3 in amino acids: CAISESLDEQFF. In nucleotides, the CDR3 is TGTGCCATCAGTGAGTCTCTGGATGAGCAGTTCTTC.